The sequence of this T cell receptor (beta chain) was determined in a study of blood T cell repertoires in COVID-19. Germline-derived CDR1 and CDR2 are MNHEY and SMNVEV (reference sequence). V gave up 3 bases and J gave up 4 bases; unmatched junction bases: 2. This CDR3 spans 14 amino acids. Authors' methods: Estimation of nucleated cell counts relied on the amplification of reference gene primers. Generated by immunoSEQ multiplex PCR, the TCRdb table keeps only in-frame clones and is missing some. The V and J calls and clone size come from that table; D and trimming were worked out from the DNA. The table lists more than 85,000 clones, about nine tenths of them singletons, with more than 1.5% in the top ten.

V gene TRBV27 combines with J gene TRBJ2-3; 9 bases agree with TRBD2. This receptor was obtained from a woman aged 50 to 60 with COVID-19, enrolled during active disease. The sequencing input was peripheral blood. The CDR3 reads CASSFVAGADTQYF. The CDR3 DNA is TGTGCCAGCAGTTTCGTAGCGGGGGCAGATACGCAGTATTTT.